Listed below are T cell receptor beta chains from one sample, sequenced in a study of blood T cells in healthy people across ages. MiXCR was run by TCRdb on the 5' RACE reads, yielding one entry per CDR3 protein. The sample yields about 640,000 distinct CDR3 sequences, about 54% seen once. Sequencing was carried out using blood. These receptors all come from a man between 60 and 75 years old in good health. CDR3s include the opening cysteine and the closing phenylalanine or tryptophan. Fields, in order: clone size, D gene, J gene, V gene, CDR3 DNA, CDR3 protein. D genes are given only for firm matches. Some rows have no size entry. The others give once, few or many, or a class for an expanded clone.

clone_size: many
d_call: TRBD2
j_call: TRBJ2-7
v_call: TRBV12-3/TRBV12-4
cdr3_nt: TGTGCCAGCAGTGATAGCGGGGGGTACTACGAGCAGTACTTC
cdr3_aa: CASSDSGGYYEQYF

clone_size: -
d_call: -
j_call: TRBJ2-7
v_call: TRBV29-1
cdr3_nt: TGCAGCGTCCCAGTAGGGGAATACGAGCAGTACTTC
cdr3_aa: CSVPVGEYEQYF

clone_size: few
d_call: TRBD2
j_call: TRBJ2-7
v_call: TRBV9
cdr3_nt: TGTGCCAGCAGCCTTTCTAGCGGGGCTACCTACGAGCAGTACTTC
cdr3_aa: CASSLSSGATYEQYF

clone_size: -
d_call: TRBD2
j_call: TRBJ2-6
v_call: TRBV18
cdr3_nt: TGTGCCAGCTCACCTGGAGCGGGGCCCAACTCTGGGGCCAACGTCCTGACTTTC
cdr3_aa: CASSPGAGPNSGANVLTF

clone_size: few
d_call: TRBD1
j_call: TRBJ1-2
v_call: TRBV20-1
cdr3_nt: TGCAGTGCTAGAGTGGACAGGGGGCTCGGCTACACCTTC
cdr3_aa: CSARVDRGLGYTF

clone_size: -
d_call: -
j_call: TRBJ1-4
v_call: TRBV20-1
cdr3_nt: TGCAGTGCTAGAGAGACAGGCCTAAGGGGAAAACTGTTTTTT
cdr3_aa: CSARETGLRGKLFF

clone_size: -
d_call: -
j_call: TRBJ2-2
v_call: TRBV24-1
cdr3_nt: TGTGCCACGGGGGAACGAACCGGGGAGCTGTTTTTT
cdr3_aa: CATGERTGELFF

clone_size: -
d_call: TRBD2
j_call: TRBJ2-3
v_call: TRBV9
cdr3_nt: TGTGCCAGCAGCATCAGCGGGGGGACTAGCACAGATACGCAGTATTTT
cdr3_aa: CASSISGGTSTDTQYF

clone_size: few
d_call: -
j_call: TRBJ2-6
v_call: TRBV7-2
cdr3_nt: TGTGCCAGCAGCTCGCGAACAGGGTCTGGGGCCAACGTCCTGACTTTC
cdr3_aa: CASSSRTGSGANVLTF

clone_size: many
d_call: -
j_call: TRBJ1-2
v_call: TRBV7-2
cdr3_nt: TGTGCCAGCAGCTTACAAAGTCAGCCCTATGGCTACACCTTC
cdr3_aa: CASSLQSQPYGYTF

clone_size: few
d_call: -
j_call: TRBJ2-3
v_call: TRBV12-3/TRBV12-4
cdr3_nt: TGTGCCAGCAGTTTCGGGCTGCGCACAGATACGCAGTATTTT
cdr3_aa: CASSFGLRTDTQYF

clone_size: once
d_call: -
j_call: TRBJ2-1
v_call: TRBV29-1
cdr3_nt: TGCAGCACGGGACGGCAACGGGGGCAGTTCTTC
cdr3_aa: CSTGRQRGQFF

clone_size: few
d_call: -
j_call: TRBJ2-7
v_call: TRBV5-1
cdr3_nt: TGCGCCAGCAGCTCTGGGCTGACCTTCTACTCCTACAATGAGCAGTACTTC
cdr3_aa: CASSSGLTFYSYNEQYF

clone_size: few
d_call: TRBD1
j_call: TRBJ2-1
v_call: TRBV3-1
cdr3_nt: TGTGCCAGCAGCCAAGAACCAGGGGGCCGTGAGCAGTTCTTC
cdr3_aa: CASSQEPGGREQFF

clone_size: -
d_call: -
j_call: TRBJ2-3
v_call: TRBV10-3
cdr3_nt: TGTGCCATCGGGGGCGTCGGAACAGATACGCAGTATTTT
cdr3_aa: CAIGGVGTDTQYF